The clone carrying this T cell receptor (beta chain) has only a few counts. The antigen remains unidentified. Based on a CD8+CD4-CCR7+CD45RA+ profile, naive CD8 T cells were sorted. This entry comes from a study of molecular identifiers for immune sequencing clone quantification. Study-wide points: Over 99% of effector molecules, yet under 1% of naive-cell molecules, were held by clones above 20 RNA copies.

The CDR3 covers 11 residues. Germline V CDR1 and CDR2: WSHSY, SAAADI. Trimming left V 4 bases short and J 11 bases short, with 10 bases between. Via MiXCR, TCRdb re-called the PCR reads, giving one row per CDR3 protein. The sample has more than 450,000 distinct CDR3 sequences, roughly 23% seen once. The chain joins TRBV10-2 to TRBJ2-3; the D gene is possibly TRBD2 (5 bases). This TCR derives from a human donor in good health. Some libraries in this study had Jurkat cell RNA spiked in. The sequenced sample consisted of naive CD8+ T cells from blood, with Jurkat cell RNA spiked in. Stated subset: FACS-sorted CD8+CD4-CCR7+CD45RA+ naive T cells. This CDR3 is CASSGGFQQYF. DNA for the CDR3: TGCGCCAGCAGTGGAGGGTTTCAGCAGTATTTT.